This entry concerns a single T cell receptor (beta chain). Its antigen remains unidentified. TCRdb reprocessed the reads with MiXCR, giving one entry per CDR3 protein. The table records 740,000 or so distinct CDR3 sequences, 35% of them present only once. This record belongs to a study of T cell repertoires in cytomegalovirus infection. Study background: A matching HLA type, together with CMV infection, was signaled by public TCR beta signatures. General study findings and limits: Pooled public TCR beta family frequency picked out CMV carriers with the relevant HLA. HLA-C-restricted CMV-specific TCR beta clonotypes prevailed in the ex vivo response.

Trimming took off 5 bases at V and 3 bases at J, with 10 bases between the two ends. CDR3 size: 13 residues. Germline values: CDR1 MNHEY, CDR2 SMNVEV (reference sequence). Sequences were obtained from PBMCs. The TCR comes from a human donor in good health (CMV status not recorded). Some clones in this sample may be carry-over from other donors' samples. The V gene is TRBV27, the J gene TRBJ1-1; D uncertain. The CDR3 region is CASSLQEDTEAFF. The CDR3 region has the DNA TGTGCCAGCAGTCTCCAGGAGGACACTGAAGCTTTCTTT.